This TCR beta chain appears in the sequencing data of a study of T cell clones after liver transplantation. Losses at the gene ends were 2 bases for V and 4 bases for J; bases not matched to a gene: 0. Germline V gives CDR1 MDHEN, CDR2 SYDVKM. The CDR3 has 13 amino acids. Clones were sequenced by immunoSEQ multiplex PCR, and TCRdb holds only the in-frame ones, with some missing. The table shows about 76,000 clones, with less than 90% occurring only once. The material sequenced was CD4+ T cells from blood, taken at the 22-month timepoint. The clonotype originates from a human patient who received a liver transplant. Among the T cells, some may be from the graft donor. The chain couples TRBV28 to TRBJ1-2; 8 positions match TRBD1. CDR3 sequence: CASSLDRGYGYTF. In nucleotides, the CDR3 is TGTGCCAGCAGTTTAGACAGGGGCTATGGCTACACCTTC.